One and the same sample provided the 8 T cell receptor beta chains below, sequenced in a study of liver allograft versus peripheral blood T cells. Overall study context: In transplanted livers, T cell receptor repertoires were compared with those found in the recipients' peripheral blood.

TCRdb reprocessed the reads with MiXCR, giving one entry per CDR3 protein. The profile shows 5,000 to 6,500 distinct CDR3 sequences, approximately 15% of them singletons. The receptor source for this set is a human patient who had a liver transplant. The T cells may come from the graft donor.

This clonotype is termed medium-sized. The rearrangement joins TRBV27 to TRBJ1-2; D ambiguous. Germline V gene lookup returns CDR1 MNHEY and CDR2 SMNVEV (reference sequence). Trimming stripped 5 bases from V and 1 base from J, with 14 bases between. CDR3 size: 15 residues. The CDR3 spells CASSPTPTGNYGYTF. For the CDR3, the DNA is TGTGCCAGCAGTCCCACACCGACCGGTAACTATGGCTACACCTTC.

This clonotype is judged medium-sized (0.01 to 0.1%). The chain has TRBV18 and TRBJ1-2; D perhaps matches TRBD1 (5 bases). Germline V gene data show CDR1 as KGHSH and CDR2 as LQKENI. Trimming cost V 6 bases and J 5 bases, with 16 bases left between them. This CDR3 is 14 amino acids long. The CDR3 sequence: CASSLQGSWYGYTF. In nucleotides, the CDR3 is TGTGCCAGCTCTCTGCAGGGTAGCTGGTATGGCTACACCTTC.

A few counts support this clonotype. The V gene is TRBV28, the J gene TRBJ2-7, with TRBD1 matching over 9 bases. This CDR3 spans 15 amino acids. Germline V lookup: CDR1 MDHEN, CDR2 SYDVKM. With 2 bases clipped from V and 7 bases from J, the junction kept 9 bases outside the gene matches. The CDR3 coding sequence is TGTGCCAGCAGTTTACGACAGGGGGGTCGTCGGGAGCAGTACTTC. This gives the protein CASSLRQGGRREQYF.

This clonotype occurred many times. The V gene is TRBV28, the J gene TRBJ1-3, with D maybe TRBD1 (6 bases). CDR1 and CDR2 (germline): MDHEN, SYDVKM. V was shortened by 9 bases and J by 7 bases, with 16 bases between the two germline ends. The CDR3 totals 13 residues. The CDR3 bases are TGTGCCAGTAGGGGGGGGCTGTGGAACACCATATATTTT. Protein product: CASRGGLWNTIYF.

The chain uses TRBV11-3 and TRBJ2-7; 7 bases fit TRBD2. Germline loops: CDR1 SGHNT, CDR2 YENEEA. This CDR3 region has 15 residues. The V segment lost 4 bases and the J segment 1 base; nucleotides outside the gene matches: 7. In DNA form, the CDR3 reads TGTGCCAGCAGCTCTCGACTAGCCCCGTCCTACGAGCAGTACTTC. Translated: CASSSRLAPSYEQYF. Full variable domain (remainder filled in from reference TRBV11-3 and TRBJ2-7): EAGVVQSPRYKIIEKKQPVAFWCNPISGHNTLYWYLQNLGQGPELLIRYENEEAVDDSQLPKDRFSAERLKGVDSTLKIQPAELGDSAVYLCASSSRLAPSYEQYFGPGTRLTVT.

This clonotype is medium-sized. The chain joins TRBV7-9 to TRBJ1-1, with TRBD1 matching 7 bases. Germline V CDR1 and CDR2: SEHNR, FQNEAQ (reference sequence). The CDR3 totals 13 residues. V lost 5 bases and J lost 3; bases outside the gene matches: 3. CDR3 DNA: TGTGCCAGCAGCCGCGGGACAGACACTGAAGCTTTCTTT. It specifies CASSRGTDTEAFF.

This clonotype was recorded a few times. The V call is TRBV28, the J call TRBJ1-3; D is ambiguous. The CDR3 runs to 15 residues. V was cut by 8 bases and J by 0 bases, with 14 bases left in between. In germline, CDR1 is MDHEN, CDR2 SYDVKM. The CDR3 loop is CASEYGDYSGNTIYF. The CDR3 DNA sequence: TGTGCCAGCGAGTATGGTGACTACTCTGGAAACACCATATATTTT.

This clonotype rates as medium-sized. This chain connects TRBV7-2 to TRBJ1-1; D gene ambiguous. The germline V gene has CDR1 SGHTA and CDR2 FQGNSA. This CDR3 has 13 residues. Trimming pared 2 bases from V and 4 bases from J, leaving 8 bases between. CDR3 region: CASSLIGGTEAFF. The CDR3 DNA reads as TGTGCCAGCAGCTTAATAGGAGGCACTGAAGCTTTCTTT.